This TCR beta chain was found in a study of CD8 T cells in seronegative destructive rheumatoid arthritis (dated by TCRdb to about 2020). Looking at the study overall: Seven of the eight CND-RA patients were receiving biological drugs at sampling. Researchers compared peripheral CD8+ TCRbeta repertoires from patients with CCP-negative destructive rheumatoid arthritis (CND-RA) against repertoires from newly diagnosed seropositive RA, seronegative RA and healthy controls. Rather than undergoing new sequencing, the seropositive RA, seronegative RA and healthy control comparison cohorts were drawn from an earlier published TCRbeta dataset. What the study reported, not specific to this receptor: In the absence of diagnostic samples, TCR repertoire differences may be partly attributable to poor disease control over the years rather than being present at onset. After adjustment for age, less diverse and more clonal CD8+ TCRbeta repertoires appeared to be present in CND-RA patients than in other RA subtypes. The small size of the CND-RA cohort was acknowledged as a limitation of the study. The authors read the apparently distinct set of enriched public clonotypes carried by CND-RA patients as support for a separate disease subset. Compared with controls and other RA subtypes, CND-RA repertoires contained more CMV-reactive and fewer influenza A-reactive CD8+ TCRbeta sequences. Across the approximately 120,000 clonotypes tested, no public clonotype enrichment survived Benjamini-Hochberg correction.

TCRbeta sequencing used genomic DNA from CD8+ cells, following the manufacturer's instructions. TCRbeta sequencing used the immunoSEQ assay and was run at a genomics technology centre in Finland. Concerning the study's data processing: The clonotype tables produced by the immunoSEQ preprocessing pipeline were converted into VDJtools format, and any non-productive clonotypes were filtered out. Samples with fewer than 10,000 reads were excluded, the remaining samples were subsampled to 10,000 reads, and most of the eight CND-RA samples were retained. Using the VDJtools CalcDiversityStats function on data subsampled to 10,000 reads, the Shannon-Wiener, Simpson and clonality indices were calculated. Non-singleton TCRbeta clonotypes were hard-matched, with no mismatches allowed, against VDJdb to infer antigen specificity. CDR3 sequences that differed by a single amino acid (Hamming distance 1) were grouped into clusters that potentially share antigen targets. Group enrichment of public clonotypes was tested with one-sided Fisher's exact tests after groups were resampled to six samples, with the procedure repeated ten times. TCRdb provides this immuneACCESS table in a form limited to in-frame rearrangements. Some clones are lacking; in checked studies, under half of them reflect an unresolved V gene, and why the rest are absent is not known. Clonal size and the V and J genes are those of that table, whereas D and trimming came from the DNA. The sample includes more than 10,000 clones, with roughly four fifths observed a single time. Jointly, the top ten make up about a quarter of the sample.

The CND-RA patients tested negative on the clinical CCP2 antibody test, and joint destruction in these patients kept progressing despite active therapy. Every CND-RA patient had failed conventional anti-rheumatic therapy and showed typical joint destruction in the wrists and ankles. Sampling of CND-RA patients was performed not at diagnosis but after long disease histories, which spanned decades in several cases. Each patient provided about 53 millilitres of EDTA-anticoagulated peripheral blood. Peripheral blood mononuclear cells were isolated by Ficoll-Paque PLUS density gradient separation. AutoMACS magnetic bead positive selection was used to isolate CD8+ cells from fresh or cryopreserved PBMCs, and flow cytometry was used to check purity. Genomic DNA was extracted using Nucleospin Tissue or Tissue XS kits and then quantified on a Qubit 2.0 fluorometer. CDR1 and CDR2 were assigned from the germline V gene as MNHNS and SASEGT. The CDR3 runs 14 amino acids, cysteine and phenylalanine included. The DNA shown is the 42-base CDR3, in frame from base 1. V is pruned by 2 bases and J by 12 bases, leaving 6 bases of the junction without a gene match.

On this clone itself: There is no known antigen for this receptor. Nothing much larger sits one base from this clone, and base qualities are not available.

This receptor was obtained from a woman aged 25 to 55 with seronegative destructive rheumatoid arthritis. The chain uses TRBV6-1 and TRBJ1-4, with TRBD1 identical over 10 junction bases. The material sequenced was CD8+ T cells from blood. CDR3 sequence: CASSELIGTGELFF. The nucleotide sequence reads as follows: TGTGCCAGCAGTGAATTGATCGGGACAGGGGAACTGTTTTTT.